One sample yielded the 9 T cell receptor beta chains listed below, sequenced in a study of blood T cells in healthy people across ages. Primed by a sample-barcoded 5' primer and a J-beta primer mix, a second PCR proceeded for about 6 to 11 cycles. TCRdb recomputed calls from the 5' RACE reads with MiXCR, one row per CDR3 protein. The sample holds approximately 780,000 distinct CDR3 sequences, roughly 26% seen once. These data are also associated with another study on T cells of mothers and their children.

Sequences were obtained from blood. The receptors here all came from a boy under 18 in good health.

This clonotype has a handful of counts. The chain couples TRBV20-1 to TRBJ2-7; D is tentatively TRBD1 or TRBD2 (7 bases each). The better agreement between TRBJ2-1 and the DNA end casts doubt on the J call. The CDR3 length is 14 residues. CDR1 is DFQATT and CDR2 is SNEGSKA in the germline V gene (reference sequence). The CDR3 nucleotides are TGCAGCTCTCAGGGGGGGCCCCGCCCCAATGAGCAGTTCTTC. It yields the protein CSSQGGPRPNEQFF.

The gene calls are TRBV5-6 and TRBJ2-5; TRBD2 matches 7 bases. This CDR3 comprises 14 residues. After removal of 5 bases from V and 5 bases from J, the junction contained 9 bases not matched to a gene. Germline lookup yields CDR1 SGHDT and CDR2 YYEEEE. The CDR3 loop reads CASRFSGTAETQYF. The CDR3 region has the DNA TGTGCCAGCAGGTTCAGCGGGACGGCGGAGACCCAGTACTTC.

The chain uses TRBV6-1 and TRBJ1-5, with TRBD1 identical over 7 bases. The CDR3 has 15 amino acids. CDR1 and CDR2 from the germline V gene are MNHNS and SASEGT. The junction had 12 bases not matched to a gene; V was cut back by 6 bases and J by 7 bases. The CDR3 sequence is CASRIRTGIEQPQHF. For the CDR3, the DNA is TGTGCCAGCAGGATCCGGACAGGAATTGAGCAGCCCCAGCATTTT.

The CDR3 loop reads CASSEGIPETQYF. DNA of the CDR3: TGTGCCAGCAGCGAAGGGATCCCGGAGACCCAGTACTTC. V usage is TRBV7-9 and J usage is TRBJ2-5; D is unclear. V shed 5 bases and J shed 5 bases, with 12 bases lying between them. The CDR3 runs to 13 residues. From germline, CDR1 is SEHNR and CDR2 FQNEAQ (reference sequence).

This clonotype was observed a handful of times. The chain uses TRBV20-1 and TRBJ2-3; no firm D call. V gave up 6 bases and J gave up 4 bases, with 11 bases separating them. The CDR3 has 12 residues. Germline lookup yields CDR1 DFQATT and CDR2 SNEGSKA (reference sequence). The CDR3 here is CSALGPPDTQYF. CDR3 nucleotide sequence: TGCAGTGCCCTCGGGCCCCCAGATACGCAGTATTTT.

The V and J genes are TRBV4-1 and TRBJ2-2; 11 positions agree with TRBD1. This CDR3 is built from 15 residues. V was clipped by 3 bases and J by 8 bases; unmatched bases: 5. The germline CDR1 and CDR2 sequences are MGHRA and YSYEKL. CDR3: CASSQGTGGRGELFF. In DNA form, the CDR3 reads TGCGCCAGCAGCCAGGGGACAGGGGGACGGGGGGAGCTGTTTTTT.

This clonotype was seen a handful of times. The chain combines TRBV29-1 with TRBJ2-4; the D gene is possibly TRBD2 (6 bases). Per germline, CDR1 SQVTM and CDR2 ANQGSEA. V dropped 7 bases and J dropped 8 bases, with 15 bases sitting between them. The CDR3 extends over 12 amino acids. The CDR3 DNA reads TGCAGCGCTGGGGACTCCTGGGACATTCAGTACTTC. Its translation is CSAGDSWDIQYF. The full variable domain, its missing parts supplied by reference TRBV29-1 and TRBJ2-4, is SAVISQKPSRDICQRGTSLTIQCQVDSQVTMMFWYRQQPGQSLTLIATANQGSEATYESGFVIDKFPISRPNLTFSTLTVSNMSPEDSSIYLCSAGDSWDIQYFGAGTRLSVL.

In this sample, this clonotype turned up once. This sequence joins TRBV18 and TRBJ2-3; 7 nucleotides agree with TRBD1. The CDR3 covers 16 residues. Germline loops: CDR1 KGHSH, CDR2 LQKENI. V trimming: 0 bases; J trimming: 6 bases; junction bases outside the gene matches: 9. The CDR3 reads CASSPPTGKAPDTQYF. The CDR3 coding sequence is TGTGCCAGCTCACCACCGACAGGGAAGGCCCCGGATACGCAGTATTTT.

The rearrangement joins TRBV4-2 to TRBJ1-5; D gene ambiguous. This CDR3 is built from 14 residues. Trimming removed 0 bases from V and 9 bases from J, with 12 bases in between. CDR1 LGHNA and CDR2 YNFKEQ come from the germline V gene. The CDR3 loop reads CASSQDELGWPQHF. DNA of the CDR3: TGTGCCAGCAGCCAAGACGAGTTGGGGTGGCCCCAGCATTTT.